These T cell receptor beta chains were read from a single sample in a study of cytomegalovirus exposure and HLA in healthy donors. Repertoires were generated with immunoSEQ multiplex PCR, while TCRdb's copy carries only in-frame clones and drops some. The sample has some 210,000 clones, around 87% seen once. Sequenced sample: PBMCs. The receptors come from a young woman in good health and CMV-seropositive. The CDR3 runs from the conserved cysteine through the conserved F or W.

J gene	V gene	CDR3 protein
TRBJ2-1	TRBV11-1	CASSLAGGSYNEQFF
TRBJ2-3	TRBV7-9	CASSQSGRSPDTQYF
TRBJ1-1	TRBV27	CASSAPRGGRGTEAFF
TRBJ1-1	TRBV7-8	CASSLRGYAFF
TRBJ2-1	TRBV5-8	CASSYRGPGLRDEQFF
TRBJ1-1	TRBV4-1	CASSHRQGAGNTEAFF
TRBJ2-1	TRBV5-1	CASSLRGGPRYNEQFF
TRBJ2-3	TRBV6-5	CASRATGGTDTQYF
TRBJ1-4	TRBV10-3	CAIASEEIGKLFF
TRBJ1-3	TRBV7-6	CASSLTGGRSGNTIYF
TRBJ2-2	TRBV25-1	CASSGTGRGGELFF
TRBJ1-6	TRBV2	CASRSSPGQWPPLHF
TRBJ2-3	TRBV5-1	CASSLVAGNRADTQYF
TRBJ1-1	TRBV27	CASSLYKWEGGNTEAFF
TRBJ1-5	TRBV6-5	CASSRTENQPQHF
TRBJ2-3	TRBV5-1	CASSYLVGHTDTQYF
TRBJ1-5	TRBV6-5	CASRANGDNQPQHF